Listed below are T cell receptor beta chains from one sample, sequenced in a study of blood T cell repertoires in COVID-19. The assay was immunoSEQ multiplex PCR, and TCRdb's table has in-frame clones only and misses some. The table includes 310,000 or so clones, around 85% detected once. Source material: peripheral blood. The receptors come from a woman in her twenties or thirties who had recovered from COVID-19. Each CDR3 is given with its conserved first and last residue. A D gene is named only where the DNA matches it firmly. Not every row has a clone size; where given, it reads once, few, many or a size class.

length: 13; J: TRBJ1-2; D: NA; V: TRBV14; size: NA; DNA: TGTGCCAGCAGCAGAGACAGCTTCTATGGCTACACCTTC; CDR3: CASSRDSFYGYTF
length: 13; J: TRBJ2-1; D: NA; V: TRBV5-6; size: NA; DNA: TGTGCCAGCAGTCCTCTAGGGGGCAATGAGCAGTTCTTC; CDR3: CASSPLGGNEQFF
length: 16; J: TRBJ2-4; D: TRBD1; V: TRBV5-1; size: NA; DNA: TGCGCCAGCAGCCCGGGACAGGGGGCAAACTTGGACATTCAGTACTTC; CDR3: CASSPGQGANLDIQYF
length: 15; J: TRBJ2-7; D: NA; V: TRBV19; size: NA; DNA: TGTGCCAGTAGTCCTCGGGGGACCTTTCTGGGCGAGCAGTACTTC; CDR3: CASSPRGTFLGEQYF
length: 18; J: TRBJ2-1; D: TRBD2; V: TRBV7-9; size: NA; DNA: TGTGCCAGCAGCTTAGCGATCTCTCTACTAGCGGGAGTCAATGAGCAGTTCTTC; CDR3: CASSLAISLLAGVNEQFF
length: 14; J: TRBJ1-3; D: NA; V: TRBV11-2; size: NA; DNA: TGTGCCAGCAGCTTAGGCAGCTCTGGAAACACCATATATTTT; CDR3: CASSLGSSGNTIYF
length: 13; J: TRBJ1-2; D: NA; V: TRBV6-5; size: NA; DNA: TGTGCCAGCAGCGATTCTGGACAGTATGGCTACACCTTC; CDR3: CASSDSGQYGYTF
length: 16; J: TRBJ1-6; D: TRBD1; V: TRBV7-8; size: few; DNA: TGTGCCAGCAGCCAACCCAAGACAGGGGATTCCTCACCCCTCCACTTT; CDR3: CASSQPKTGDSSPLHF
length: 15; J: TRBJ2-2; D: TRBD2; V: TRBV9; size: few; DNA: TGTGCCAGCAGCTTGACTAGCGGAAGGACCGGGGAGCTGTTTTTT; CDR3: CASSLTSGRTGELFF
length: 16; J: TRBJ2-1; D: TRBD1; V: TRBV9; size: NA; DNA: TGTGCCAGCAGCGCACCAACGGGACAGGGATTCAATGAGCAGTTCTTC; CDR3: CASSAPTGQGFNEQFF
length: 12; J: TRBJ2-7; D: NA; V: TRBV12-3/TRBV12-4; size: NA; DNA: TGTGCCAGCAGTTTTTCGGGTTACGAGCAGTACTTC; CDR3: CASSFSGYEQYF
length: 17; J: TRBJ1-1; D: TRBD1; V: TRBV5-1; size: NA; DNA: TGCGCCAGCAGCTTGGTCCCCCGACAGGGGACGGGCACTGAAGCTTTCTTT; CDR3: CASSLVPRQGTGTEAFF
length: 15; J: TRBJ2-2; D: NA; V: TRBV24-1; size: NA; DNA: TGTGCCACCAGTGATTCCGGTTTGTTATCCGGGGAGCTGTTTTTT; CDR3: CATSDSGLLSGELFF
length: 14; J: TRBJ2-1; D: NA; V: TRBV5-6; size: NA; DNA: TGTGCCAGCAGCCCTAGAAGCTACTACAATGAGCAGTTCTTC; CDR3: CASSPRSYYNEQFF
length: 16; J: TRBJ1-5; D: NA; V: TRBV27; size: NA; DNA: TGTGCCAGCAGTCCGCGGGACGTCCTCTCCGATCAGCCCCAGCATTTT; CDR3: CASSPRDVLSDQPQHF
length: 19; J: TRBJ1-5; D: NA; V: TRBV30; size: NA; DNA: TGTGCCTGGAGTGTATTTCGCGTAACGGCAGGGGAGAGCAATCAGCCCCAGCATTTT; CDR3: CAWSVFRVTAGESNQPQHF
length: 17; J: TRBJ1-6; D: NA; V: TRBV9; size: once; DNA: TGTGCCAGCAGCGCTGGGACATACCTATCCTATAATTCACCCCTCCACTTT; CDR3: CASSAGTYLSYNSPLHF
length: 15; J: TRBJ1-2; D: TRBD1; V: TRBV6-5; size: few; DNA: TGTGCCACCTACAGGACAGGCCAAATTAACTATGGCTACACCTTC; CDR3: CATYRTGQINYGYTF
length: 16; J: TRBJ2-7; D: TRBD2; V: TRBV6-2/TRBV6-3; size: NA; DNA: TGTGCCAGCAGTTATTCTCTAGCGGGAGCCGTCTACGAGCAGTACTTC; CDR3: CASSYSLAGAVYEQYF
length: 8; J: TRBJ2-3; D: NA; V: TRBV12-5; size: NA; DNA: TGTGCTAGTGGTTTTCTGTATTTT; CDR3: CASGFLYF
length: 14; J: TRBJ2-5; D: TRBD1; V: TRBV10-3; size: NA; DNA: TGTGCCAACCCAGGATCGGACAGGGGGGAGACCCAGTACTTC; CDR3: CANPGSDRGETQYF
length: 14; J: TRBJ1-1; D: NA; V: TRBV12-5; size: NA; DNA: TGTGCTAGTGGTTTAGGTGGGGGCGGCACTGAAGCTTTCTTT; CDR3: CASGLGGGGTEAFF
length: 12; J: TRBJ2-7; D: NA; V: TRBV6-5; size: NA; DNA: TGTGCCAGCAGTTCGCAGGGCGGATGGGAGTACTTC; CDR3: CASSSQGGWEYF
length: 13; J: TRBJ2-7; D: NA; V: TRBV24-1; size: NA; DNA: TGTGCCATCGATAAACAAGGGGTTGGCGAGCAGTACTTC; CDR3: CAIDKQGVGEQYF
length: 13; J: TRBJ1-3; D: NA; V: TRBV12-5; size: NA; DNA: TGTGCTAGTCGACAGCCGCCGGGAAACACCATATATTTT; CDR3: CASRQPPGNTIYF
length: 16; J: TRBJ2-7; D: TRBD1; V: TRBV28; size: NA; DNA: TGTGCCAGCATCGACCTCCGGGACAGGGACCTTTTGAAGCAGTACTTC; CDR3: CASIDLRDRDLLKQYF
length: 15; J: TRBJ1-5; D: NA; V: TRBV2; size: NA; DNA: TGTGCCAGCAGTGGGTTCGGGGGGGTTAATCAGCCCCAGCATTTT; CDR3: CASSGFGGVNQPQHF
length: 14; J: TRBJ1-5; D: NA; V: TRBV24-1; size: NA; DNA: TGTGCCACCGGAGACGGGGGTAGCAATCAGCCCCAGCATTTT; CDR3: CATGDGGSNQPQHF
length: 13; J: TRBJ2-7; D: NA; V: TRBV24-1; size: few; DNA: TGTGCCACCAGTGATTCGGACACTTACGAGCAGTACTTC; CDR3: CATSDSDTYEQYF
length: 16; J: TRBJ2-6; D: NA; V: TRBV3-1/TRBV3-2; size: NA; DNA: TGTGCCAGCAGCCTCCAGCGGGCTTCTGGGGCCAACGTCCTGACTTTC; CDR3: CASSLQRASGANVLTF
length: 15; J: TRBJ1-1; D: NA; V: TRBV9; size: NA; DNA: TGTGCCAGCAGCGTCCTCGGGGATGGGGACACTGAAGCTTTCTTT; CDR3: CASSVLGDGDTEAFF
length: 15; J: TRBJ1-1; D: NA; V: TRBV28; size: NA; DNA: TGTGCCAGCAGTTTAGTTCAGAGGGCAGACACTGAAGCTTTCTTT; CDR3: CASSLVQRADTEAFF
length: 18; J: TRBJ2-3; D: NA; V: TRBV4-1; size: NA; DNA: TGCGCCAGCAGCCAAATTACGAGACAGCGGGTATTGACAGATACGCAGTATTTT; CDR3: CASSQITRQRVLTDTQYF
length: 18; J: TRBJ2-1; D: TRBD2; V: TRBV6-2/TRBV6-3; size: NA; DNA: TGTGCCAGCAGCCAGCCCCCCGGGACTAGCGGAGGTGGTAATGAGCAGTTCTTC; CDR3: CASSQPPGTSGGGNEQFF
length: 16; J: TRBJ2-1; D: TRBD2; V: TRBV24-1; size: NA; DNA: TGTGCCACCAGTGATTTGGGGACTAGCGGCTACAATGAGCAGTTCTTC; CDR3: CATSDLGTSGYNEQFF
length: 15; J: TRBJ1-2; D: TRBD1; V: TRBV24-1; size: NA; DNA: TGTGCCACCAGTGAGCCTCTAGGGGGCTACTATGGCTACACCTTC; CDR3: CATSEPLGGYYGYTF
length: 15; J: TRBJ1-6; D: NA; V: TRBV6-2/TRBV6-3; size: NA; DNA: TGTGCCAGCAGTCTCGCGGGGGCACCCAATTCACCCCTCCACTTT; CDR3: CASSLAGAPNSPLHF
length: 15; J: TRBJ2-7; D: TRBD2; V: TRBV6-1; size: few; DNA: TGTGCCAGCAGTGACACACTAGCGGGTACCTACGAGCAGTACTTC; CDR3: CASSDTLAGTYEQYF
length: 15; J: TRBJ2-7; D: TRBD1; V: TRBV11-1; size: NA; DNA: TGTGCCAGCAGAGATCCGGGACAGGGTACCTACGAGCAGTACTTC; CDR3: CASRDPGQGTYEQYF
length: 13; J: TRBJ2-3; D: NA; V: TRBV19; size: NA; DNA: TGTGCCAGTAGTATTTATGTGAGTGATACGCAGTATTTT; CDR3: CASSIYVSDTQYF
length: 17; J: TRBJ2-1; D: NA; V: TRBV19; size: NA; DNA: TGTGCCAGTAGTATAGGCCTGGACTGGTCTTCCTACAATGAGCAGTTCTTC; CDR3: CASSIGLDWSSYNEQFF
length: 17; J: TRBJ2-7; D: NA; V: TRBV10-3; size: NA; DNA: TGTGCCATCAGTGAGAAAGGGGAACCCAGAATCTCCTACGAGCAGTACTTC; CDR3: CAISEKGEPRISYEQYF
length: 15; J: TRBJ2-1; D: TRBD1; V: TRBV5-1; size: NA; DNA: TGCGCCAGCAGCTCCGGGACAGGGGGTATCAATGAGCAGTTCTTC; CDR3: CASSSGTGGINEQFF
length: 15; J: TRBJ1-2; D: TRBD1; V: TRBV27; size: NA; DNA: TGTGCCAGCAGTCCGACCCCAGGGGGCGACTATGGCTACACCTTC; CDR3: CASSPTPGGDYGYTF
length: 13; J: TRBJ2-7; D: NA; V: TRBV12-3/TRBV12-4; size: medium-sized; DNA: TGTGCCAGCAGACAAGGGACTCCCTACGAGCAGTACTTC; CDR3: CASRQGTPYEQYF
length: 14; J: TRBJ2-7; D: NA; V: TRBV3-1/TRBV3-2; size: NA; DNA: TGTGCCAGCAGTCTCCAGACAGGCTTCTACGAGCAGTACTTC; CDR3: CASSLQTGFYEQYF
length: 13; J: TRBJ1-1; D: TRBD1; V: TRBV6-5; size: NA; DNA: TGTGCCAGCAGTCAAACAGGGGGTGCTGAAGCTTTCTTT; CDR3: CASSQTGGAEAFF
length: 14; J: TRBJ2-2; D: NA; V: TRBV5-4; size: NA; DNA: TGTGCCAGCAGCTGGGACATGAACACCGGGGAGCTGTTTTTT; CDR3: CASSWDMNTGELFF
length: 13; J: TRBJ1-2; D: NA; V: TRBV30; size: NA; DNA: TGTGCCCACACAAGAACAGGTCGCTATGGCTACACCTTC; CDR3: CAHTRTGRYGYTF
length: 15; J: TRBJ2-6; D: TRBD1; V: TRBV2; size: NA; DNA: TGTGCCAGCAGTGGGGACAGGGCTGGGGCCAACGTCCTGACTTTC; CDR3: CASSGDRAGANVLTF
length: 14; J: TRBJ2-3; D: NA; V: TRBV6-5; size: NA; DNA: TGTGCCAGCAGTTACTCTTCAGACACAGATACGCAGTATTTT; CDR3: CASSYSSDTDTQYF
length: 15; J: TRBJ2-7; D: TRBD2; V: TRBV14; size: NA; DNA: TGTGCCAGCTCCAACCGGACTAGTGGGTACTACGAGCAGTACTTC; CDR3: CASSNRTSGYYEQYF
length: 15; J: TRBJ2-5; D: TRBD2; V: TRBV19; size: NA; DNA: TGTGCCAGCAGAGGGCTAGCGGGTGGTGAAGAGACCCAGTACTTC; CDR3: CASRGLAGGEETQYF